This record covers a single TCR beta chain. Its antigen is as yet unknown. This table comes from immunoSEQ multiplex PCR, and its TCRdb copy is limited to in-frame clones, with some not included. The table has about 120,000 clones, roughly 88% seen once. This entry belongs to a study of T cell responses to AZD1222 COVID-19 vaccine. Study observations and caveats: Distributed over spike, vaccine-associated CD4 TCRs predominated at 160-218 and 743-854. Spike-specific TCR breadth and depth went up after people got two AZD1222 doses. Nearly half of spike-specific TCRs reportedly target unmutated variant regions. Clonal diversity was possibly underestimated, and the donors were mostly white British, with more females.

This CDR3 has 15 residues. Germline V CDR1 and CDR2: MNHEY, SMNVEV (reference sequence). Trimming took off 6 bases at V and 1 base at J, with 13 bases between the two ends. The V gene is TRBV27, the J gene TRBJ2-4; TRBD2 might be the D (6 bases). The clonotype originates from an adult in good health. This specimen was peripheral blood, taken on day 0 of MenACWY control vaccination. The CDR3 protein is CASSNHAGAKNIQYF. The CDR3 DNA sequence: TGTGCCAGCAGCAACCACGCGGGGGCCAAAAACATTCAGTACTTC.